This record looks at one TCR beta chain sequence and its context. Its antigen has not been determined. Base qualities are not provided; no much larger clone lies one nucleotide away. This record comes from a study of blood T cell repertoires in COVID-19 (dated by TCRdb to 2018 to 2021). For the wider study: Collaborator samples came from the United States, Italy and Spain and covered acute and convalescent phases of COVID-19. The material from the prospective study consisted of cDNA or gDNA derived from T cells, B-cell-depleted T cells, or PBMCs. Subjects who had been exposed to COVID-19, were actively infected with it, or had recovered from it provided the deeply sampled blood TCRbeta repertoires that made up the dataset. A freely available public database, intended as a resource for researchers studying the immune response to SARS-CoV-2, is where the repertoires were released. Samples were obtained from the ongoing ImmuneRACE study (first 160 participants) and from over 1,000 subjects provided by 6 global collaborators. Sample metadata almost always included a de-identified subject ID, COVID-19 status, age in years and sex. Where HLA class I and class II types were available, the types were taken from metadata supplied by the sample provider, not from assay-based typing.

CDR1 MNHNS and CDR2 SASEGT were looked up in the germline V gene. The germline V end is reduced by 2 bases and the J end by 0 bases; junction bases left unmatched: 5. Its CDR3 holds 16 amino acids, cysteine through phenylalanine. The entry retains the CDR3 DNA only, 48 bases that are in frame from base 1. Collaborating institutions collected whole blood in K2EDTA tubes following their own protocols. For TCRbeta analysis, collaborators shipped samples as frozen whole blood, isolated PBMCs, or DNA extracted from either of those sample types. On the study overall, not on this receptor specifically: The quantity of clinical and demographic metadata differed by source and by participant and was supplied without curation.

The immunoSEQ Assay, a bias-controlled multiplex PCR, was used to amplify TCRbeta CDR3 regions from genomic DNA. The authors processed their data as follows. The number of nucleated cells in each sample was estimated by amplification of reference gene primers within the assay. To quantify the absolute abundance of each unique TCRbeta CDR3 rearrangement, sequence reads were collapsed and filtered. Productive Simpson clonality was computed per sample as the square root of Simpson's diversity index over productive rearrangements. This immuneACCESS table, as held by TCRdb, lists in-frame sequences with V and J called but not all clones. Of the missing ones, under half trace to an unresolved V gene in checked studies; the others have no known cause. V, J and clone size were drawn from that table, and D and trimming were deduced from the DNA. This sample holds 200,000 to 300,000 clones; approximately 80% were observed only once. Clones ranked in the top ten supply around 6.5% of the sample.

The V and J genes are TRBV6-1 and TRBJ2-7; 9 of the junction bases match TRBD2. Sequenced sample: peripheral blood. The sequence was obtained from a woman aged 55-70 years with active or convalescent COVID-19. The bases are TGTGCCAGCAGTGAAAGTCTAGCGGGATACTCCTACGAGCAGTACTTC. This codes for CASSESLAGYSYEQYF.